This T cell receptor beta chain was retrieved from a study of cytomegalovirus exposure and HLA in healthy donors. The PCR had 60 Vbeta and 13 Jbeta primers. Measured with immunoSEQ multiplex PCR; TCRdb has only the in-frame clones, and not every one. Of 63,000 or so clones detected, 70% to 85% appear once; the ten largest clones hold less than 3.5%. V lost 6 bases, J lost 2 bases, and 17 bases lay in between. From germline, CDR1 is ENHRY and CDR2 SYGVKD. CDR3 length equals 17 residues. V and J are TRBV10-3 and TRBJ2-6; D is possibly TRBD1 (6 bases). This TCR came from a woman in her twenties or thirties in good health and CMV-seronegative. Specimen: PBMCs. This chain's CDR3 is CAISVQGRTAGANVLTF. The CDR3 DNA reads as TGTGCCATCAGCGTTCAGGGGCGGACAGCTGGGGCCAACGTCCTGACTTTC.